The next 20 T cell receptor beta chains were all read from a single sample in a study of T cell repertoires in cytomegalovirus infection. Each CDR3 protein is one row after TCRdb ran MiXCR on the reads. The table has some 800,000 distinct CDR3 sequences, roughly 28% seen once. For these receptors, no antigen is known. Sequencing was performed on cultured CD8+ T cells from PBMCs, taken from culture after CMV antigen stimulation. Receptors were obtained from a human donor in good health (CMV status not recorded). Some clones in this sample may be carry-over from other donors' samples.

The J gene is TRBJ1-5, the V gene TRBV7-8; no reliable D call. The germline gives CDR1 SGHVS, CDR2 FQNEAQ. This CDR3 contains 16 residues. Trimming cost V 4 bases and J 7 bases, with 20 bases left between them. The CDR3 loop is CASSSTPETRSQPQHF. The CDR3 DNA reads TGTGCCAGCAGCTCAACTCCCGAGACGCGCAGCCAGCCCCAGCATTTT.

This clonotype occurred a few times. The chain carries TRBV27 and TRBJ1-2; possible D gene TRBD1, 5 bases. Trimming took 6 bases from V and 3 from J, leaving 14 bases between them. The germline gives CDR1 MNHEY, CDR2 SMNVEV (reference sequence). The CDR3 is 14 residues long. CDR3 bases: TGTGCCAGCAGCCCTCGGGGGGGGTACTATGGCTACACCTTC. Translated, it gives CASSPRGGYYGYTF.

This clonotype was detected a few times. V is TRBV5-6 and J is TRBJ2-1, with 8 bases lining up with TRBD2. CDR3 length: 16 amino acids. Trimming removed 4 bases from V and 7 bases from J; junction bases left unmatched: 13. Germline V gene sequence: CDR1 SGHDT, CDR2 YYEEEE. The CDR3 sequence is CASSHSSGGGRNEQFF. CDR3 sequence (DNA): TGTGCCAGCAGCCATTCCAGCGGGGGTGGTCGGAATGAGCAGTTCTTC.

This clonotype was counted only a few times. The chain recombines TRBV28 with TRBJ2-7; 8 positions agree with TRBD1. This CDR3 is built from 15 residues. Trimming at V came to 5 bases and at J to 3 bases, leaving 9 bases not matched to a gene. CDR1 and CDR2 from the germline V gene are MDHEN and SYDVKM. The CDR3 here is CASSPVDRGGYEQYV. Here the CDR3 DNA reads TGTGCCAGCAGTCCTGTAGACAGGGGCGGCTACGAGCAGTACGTC.

The chain links TRBV6-5 to TRBJ2-3; possibly TRBD1 or TRBD2 for D (6 bases each). Deletions cut 4 bases from V and 4 bases from J, with 9 bases between. The CDR3 has 13 residues. Germline lookup yields CDR1 MNHEY and CDR2 SVGAGI. The CDR3 DNA is TGTGCCAGCAGTTTTAGGGGGGCAGATACGCAGTATTTT. The encoded protein is CASSFRGADTQYF.

This clonotype was seen only a few times. This chain connects TRBV7-6 to TRBJ2-4; 8 nucleotides agree with TRBD1. The CDR3 loop spans 16 amino acids. CDR1 is SGHVS, CDR2 FNYEAQ, per germline. V lost 3 bases, J lost 0 bases, and 4 bases stayed unmatched. The CDR3 coding sequence is TGTGCCAGCAGCTTGACAGGGGCCATAGCCAAAAACATTCAGTACTTC. This gives the protein CASSLTGAIAKNIQYF.

The chain recombines TRBV12-3 or TRBV12-4 with TRBJ1-2; no clear D gene. The germline V and J ends were trimmed by 6 bases and 2 bases, with 13 bases remaining between them. This CDR3 comprises 14 residues. The CDR3 DNA follows: TGTGCCAGCAGCCCTCACGCGGAAAACTATGGCTACACCTTC. Translated, it gives CASSPHAENYGYTF.

This clonotype turned up a few times. V is TRBV7-2 and J is TRBJ2-2; D ambiguous. The CDR3 extends over 13 amino acids. Trimming stripped 5 bases from V and 7 bases from J, with 11 bases between. The germline V gene encodes CDR1 SGHTA and CDR2 FQGNSA. The CDR3 DNA reads as TGTGCCAGCAGCCTACCTCCCGGCGGGGAGCTGTTTTTT. Amino acid sequence: CASSLPPGGELFF.

The table lists this clonotype with many counts. The V and J genes are TRBV12-3 or TRBV12-4 and TRBJ1-5, with D unresolved. V gave up 2 bases and J gave up 4 bases, with 6 bases separating them. This CDR3 is 13 amino acids long. Here the CDR3 reads CASSLQSNQPQHF. In DNA form, the CDR3 reads TGTGCCAGCAGTTTACAGTCGAATCAGCCCCAGCATTTT.

The chain couples TRBV27 to TRBJ2-2, with D perhaps matching TRBD1 or TRBD2 (6 bases each). This CDR3 spans 15 amino acids. Germline CDR1 MNHEY, CDR2 SMNVEV (reference sequence). Trimming shortened V by 3 bases and J by 2 bases, and 10 bases separated the two germline ends. CDR3 sequence reads: CASSFFGGNTGELFF. The DNA of the CDR3 is TGTGCCAGCAGTTTTTTCGGGGGCAACACCGGGGAGCTGTTTTTT.

The chain combines TRBV28 with TRBJ2-7; D is possibly TRBD1 or TRBD2 (5 bases each). The V gene lost 3 bases and the J gene lost 5 bases, with 11 bases spanning the gap. This CDR3 is 13 amino acids long. Looked up from germline, CDR1 is MDHEN and CDR2 is SYDVKM. CDR3 DNA sequence: TGTGCCAGCAGTTTGACAGCCGGGGACGAGCAGTACGTC. Protein: CASSLTAGDEQYV.

Only a few counts were recorded for this clonotype. The chain has TRBV7-9 and TRBJ1-2; tentative D call: TRBD1 (5 bases). The germline V and J ends were trimmed by 3 bases and 6 bases, with 14 bases remaining between them. The CDR3 has 14 amino acids. Germline V gene lookup returns CDR1 SEHNR and CDR2 FQNEAQ (reference sequence). CDR3 sequence: CASSFTREVDGYTF. The CDR3 DNA follows: TGTGCCAGCAGCTTCACCAGGGAGGTCGATGGCTACACCTTC.

This clonotype has just a few counts. The rearrangement joins TRBV7-9 to TRBJ1-1, with 9 positions matching TRBD1. The CDR3 totals 16 residues. Germline assignment: CDR1 SEHNR and CDR2 FQNEAQ (reference sequence). Unmatched junction bases numbered 7, after V lost 1 base and J lost 4 bases. The DNA of the CDR3 is TGTGCCAGCAGCTTAGTGGGGGGGACAGGGCCCACTGAAGCTTTCTTT. Encoded protein: CASSLVGGTGPTEAFF.

The table lists this clonotype with many counts. This chain uses TRBV7-8 with TRBJ2-2, with 8 bases that match TRBD2. The trim removed 1 base at V and 3 bases at J, leaving 1 base unmatched. Germline V gene sequence: CDR1 SGHVS, CDR2 FQNEAQ. CDR3 length: 15 residues. The CDR3 sequence: CASSLGAGDTGELFF. The CDR3 nucleotides are TGTGCCAGCAGCTTAGGAGCGGGGGACACCGGGGAGCTGTTTTTT.

J is TRBJ1-5 and V is TRBV24-1; 10 nucleotides align to TRBD1. This CDR3 spans 18 amino acids. CDR1 KGHDR and CDR2 SFDVKD come from the germline V gene. V trimming: 2 bases; J trimming: 1 base; junction bases outside the gene matches: 7. CDR3 coding DNA: TGTGCCACCAGTGATTCCGGGACAGGGGTTCGGAGCAATCAGCCCCAGCATTTT. The encoded protein is CATSDSGTGVRSNQPQHF.

The J gene is TRBJ2-7, the V gene TRBV6-2 or TRBV6-3; perhaps TRBD1 as D (5 bases). With 4 bases removed from V and 9 bases from J, the gap between germline ends came to 10 bases. This CDR3 is built from 11 residues. The germline gives CDR1 MNHEY, CDR2 SVGEGT. The CDR3 spells CASSFNGAQYV. In nucleotides, the CDR3 is TGTGCCAGCAGTTTTAATGGGGCGCAGTACGTC.

This clonotype was seen repeatedly, ten times or more. The rearrangement links TRBV7-2 to TRBJ2-5; D unclear. The length of the CDR3 is 14 residues. Germline V CDR1 and CDR2: SGHTA, FQGNSA. V was trimmed by 3 bases and J by 2 bases, leaving 10 bases between them. The DNA for the CDR3 is TGTGCCAGCAGCTTTAACGGGCTGCAAGAGACCCAGTACTTC. The encoded protein is CASSFNGLQETQYF.

The table lists this clonotype with a few counts. V and J are TRBV12-3 or TRBV12-4 and TRBJ2-3, with unresolved D. This CDR3 comprises 16 residues. The ends were cut back, 7 bases at V and 5 bases at J, with 22 bases in the middle. CDR3 loop: CASTTDLNTPQDTQYF. The CDR3 DNA is TGTGCCAGCACCACGGACCTCAATACCCCCCAAGATACGCAGTATTTT.

The CDR3 protein is CATSSGPGTGELFF. DNA for the CDR3: TGTGCCACCAGTTCCGGGCCGGGCACCGGGGAGCTGTTTTTT. This chain connects TRBV24-1 to TRBJ2-2, with no clear D. Germline loops: CDR1 KGHDR, CDR2 SFDVKD. This CDR3 has 14 amino acids. The V end lost 6 bases, the J end lost 4 bases, and 11 bases lay between the germline ends.

The chain employs TRBV4-2 and TRBJ1-5; the D gene is possibly TRBD1 (5 bases). This CDR3 is 15 amino acids long. Germline-derived CDR1 and CDR2 are LGHNA and YNFKEQ. V lost 0 bases and J lost 3, with 9 bases in between. Here the CDR3 reads CASSQDSGPNQPQHF. The CDR3 DNA is TGTGCCAGCAGCCAAGATTCAGGGCCCAATCAGCCCCAGCATTTT.